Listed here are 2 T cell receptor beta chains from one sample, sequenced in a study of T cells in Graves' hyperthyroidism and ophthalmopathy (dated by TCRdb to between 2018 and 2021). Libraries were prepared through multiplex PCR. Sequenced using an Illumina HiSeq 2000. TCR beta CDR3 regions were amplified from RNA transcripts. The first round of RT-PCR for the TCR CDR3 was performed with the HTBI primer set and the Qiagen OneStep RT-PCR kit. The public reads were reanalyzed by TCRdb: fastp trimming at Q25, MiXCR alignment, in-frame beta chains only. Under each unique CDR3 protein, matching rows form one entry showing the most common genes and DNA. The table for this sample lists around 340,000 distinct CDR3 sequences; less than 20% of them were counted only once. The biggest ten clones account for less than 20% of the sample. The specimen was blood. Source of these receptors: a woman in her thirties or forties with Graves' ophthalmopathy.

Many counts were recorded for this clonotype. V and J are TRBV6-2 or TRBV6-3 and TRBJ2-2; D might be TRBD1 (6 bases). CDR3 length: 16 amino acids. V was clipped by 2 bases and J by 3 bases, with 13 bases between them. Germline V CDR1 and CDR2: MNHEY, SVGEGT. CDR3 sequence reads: CASSYVTGHDTGELFF. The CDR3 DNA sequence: TGTGCCAGCAGTTACGTCACAGGGCACGACACCGGGGAGCTGTTTTTT.

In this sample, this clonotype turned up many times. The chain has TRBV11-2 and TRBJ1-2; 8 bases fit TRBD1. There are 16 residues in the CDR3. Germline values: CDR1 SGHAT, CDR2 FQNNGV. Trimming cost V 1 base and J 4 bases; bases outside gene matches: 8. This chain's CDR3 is CASSLGRGRRGYGYTF. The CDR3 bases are TGTGCCAGCAGCTTAGGCAGGGGGCGCCGTGGCTATGGCTACACCTTC.